Described below is a single TCR beta chain sequence and its context. Its antigen is still unknown. The V gene's germline CDR1 is MNHEY and CDR2 SMNVEV (reference sequence). Trimming removed 2 bases from V and 6 bases from J; junction bases left unmatched: 6. This CDR3 spans 15 amino acids. The source of the sample is a study of stem cell transplantation in POMP-related autoinflammatory disease. Study summary: DNA chimerism showed 100% graft donor engraftment of neutrophils and platelets through one year. Regarding the study as a whole: Across all analyzed T-cell subsets, patients with PRAID tended toward reduced diversity and increased clonality. Fewer unique TRB V-J gene pairings were identified in patients with PRAID.

PRAID combined immunodeficiency and autoinflammation. Only in-frame clones appear in the TCRdb table, and some are missing; sequencing was by immunoSEQ multiplex PCR. The table has about 7,800 clones, roughly 85% seen once. The receptor's source is a human patient with POMP-related autoinflammation and immune dysregulation (PRAID). Some T cells may possibly be graft donor cells. This material consisted of CD8+ T cells from PBMCs, taken after stem cell transplantation. The V and J genes are TRBV27 and TRBJ2-1; 8 nucleotides match TRBD2. CDR3 amino acids: CASSLLSSGPNEQFF. CDR3 coding DNA: TGTGCCAGCAGTTTACTGTCTAGCGGGCCCAATGAGCAGTTCTTC.